Following are 20 T cell receptor beta chains from one sample sequenced in a study of shared clonotypes between healthy human individuals. Clones were read by immunoSEQ multiplex PCR, and TCRdb kept only the in-frame ones, dropping some. The top ten clones hold more than 0.95% of a sample with nearly 2 million clones, about 95% of them seen once. Only CD45RO-negative cells positively selected for CCR7 counted as naive CD8 cells, so terminally differentiated effector memory CD45RA+ cells were excluded. The sequenced material came from naive CD8+ T cells sorted from blood. All receptors come from a man between 18 and 29 years old in good health.

This chain joins TRBV7-6 and TRBJ1-2, with a tentative D call TRBD1 (6 bases). This CDR3 comprises 12 residues. V shed 1 base and J shed 14 bases, with 14 bases lying between them. Per the germline V gene, CDR1 is SGHVS and CDR2 is FNYEAQ. CDR3 in amino acids: CASSLGEGVRTF. As DNA, the CDR3 is TGTGCCAGCAGCTTAGGAGAGGGGGTGAGGACCTTC.

V usage is TRBV13 and J usage is TRBJ2-1; weak D call: TRBD2 (6 bases). From germline, CDR1 is PRHDT and CDR2 FYEKMQ (reference sequence). The CDR3 is made up of 15 amino acids. V lost 5 bases and J lost 8, with 19 bases in between. The CDR3 protein is CASSPPSAGLDEQFF. CDR3 sequence (DNA): TGTGCCAGCAGCCCGCCTAGCGCAGGCTTGGATGAGCAGTTCTTC.

The chain carries TRBV19 and TRBJ2-5; TRBD2 might be the D (6 bases). Trimming removed 2 bases from V and 2 bases from J, with 15 bases in between. The germline V gene encodes CDR1 LNHDA and CDR2 SQIVND (reference sequence). CDR3 length: 16 residues. This chain's CDR3 is CASSIRVAAGQETQYF. In nucleotides, the CDR3 is TGTGCCAGTAGTATAAGGGTAGCGGCCGGGCAAGAGACCCAGTACTTC.

The chain has TRBV9 and TRBJ2-1, with 10 bases matching TRBD1. This CDR3 contains 12 residues. Unmatched junction bases numbered 5, after V lost 3 bases and J lost 14 bases. Germline V gene lookup returns CDR1 SGDLS and CDR2 YYNGEE. CDR3 sequence (DNA): TGTGCCAGCAGCGCCGACAGGGGGCGGGAGTTCTTC. Translated, it gives CASSADRGREFF.

This chain connects TRBV6-1 to TRBJ2-1, with 8 bases lining up with TRBD1. CDR1 and CDR2 (germline): MNHNS, SASEGT. The CDR3 sequence is 14 residues long. V dropped 3 bases and J dropped 4; count of bases not matched to a gene: 2. DNA of the CDR3: TGTGCCAGCAGTGACTACAGGGGGTACAATGAGCAGTTCTTC. Translating gives CASSDYRGYNEQFF.

The chain has TRBV5-1 and TRBJ2-5; the D gene is possibly TRBD1 (6 bases). The germline V gene encodes CDR1 SGHRS and CDR2 YFSETQ. There are 14 residues in the CDR3. V lost 1 base, J lost 2 bases, and 9 bases lay in between. This chain's CDR3 is CASSLTGTQETQYF. The CDR3 DNA reads as TGCGCCAGCAGCTTGACCGGGACACAAGAGACCCAGTACTTC.

The chain links TRBV11-3 to TRBJ2-2; no clear D gene. The germline V gene has CDR1 SGHNT and CDR2 YENEEA. V was shortened by 0 bases and J by 0 bases, with 11 bases between the two germline ends. CDR3 length: 17 residues. The CDR3 spells CASSLDQNRANTGELFF. For the CDR3, the DNA is TGTGCCAGCAGCTTAGATCAAAATAGGGCGAACACCGGGGAGCTGTTTTTT.

The chain uses TRBV27 and TRBJ1-1; D not resolved. Germline V gene sequence: CDR1 MNHEY, CDR2 SMNVEV (reference sequence). CDR3 length: 16 residues. Deletions cut 0 bases from V and 3 bases from J, with 14 bases between. CDR3 nucleotide sequence: TGTGCCAGCAGTTTATCGTGGACCCTAAGGGACACTGAAGCTTTCTTT. This codes for CASSLSWTLRDTEAFF.

This chain joins TRBV28 and TRBJ1-2, with TRBD1 identical over 12 bases. Trimming at V came to 1 base and at J to 7 bases, leaving 7 bases not matched to a gene. Per germline, CDR1 MDHEN and CDR2 SYDVKM. This CDR3 is 16 amino acids long. The CDR3 DNA follows: TGTGCCAGCAGTTTATTTGCGGGACAGGGGGCGTTTGGCTACACCTTC. Translation: CASSLFAGQGAFGYTF.

The chain links TRBV4-1 to TRBJ1-2; 9 bases line up with TRBD1. Trimming at V came to 2 bases and at J to 4 bases, leaving 11 bases not matched to a gene. This CDR3 has 17 amino acids. Germline loops: CDR1 MGHRA, CDR2 YSYEKL. CDR3 DNA: TGCGCCAGCAGCCAATCCATTGGGACAGGGAGCGGCTATGGCTACACCTTC. This gives the protein CASSQSIGTGSGYGYTF.

The chain couples TRBV5-6 to TRBJ1-1; D possibly corresponds to TRBD1 (5 bases). The CDR3 length is 14 residues. V was trimmed by 1 base and J by 3 bases, leaving 10 bases between them. Per germline, CDR1 SGHDT and CDR2 YYEEEE. CDR3 DNA: TGTGCCAGCAGCTTGCAGGGAACCTACACTGAAGCTTTCTTT. This encodes CASSLQGTYTEAFF.

This chain joins TRBV28 and TRBJ1-4, with no clear D. There are 15 residues in the CDR3. Deletions cut 2 bases from V and 7 bases from J, with 14 bases between. Germline CDR1 MDHEN, CDR2 SYDVKM. The CDR3 here is CASSLIRNEGEKLFF. The DNA for the CDR3 is TGTGCCAGCAGTTTAATCCGGAACGAGGGTGAAAAACTGTTTTTT.

J is TRBJ2-1 and V is TRBV19; D call uncertain. Germline V CDR1 and CDR2: LNHDA, SQIVND (reference sequence). With 2 bases removed from V and 9 bases from J, the gap between germline ends came to 14 bases. The CDR3 length is 14 residues. The CDR3 coding sequence is TGTGCCAGTAGTATATTGGGTCACAATGGTGAGCAGTTCTTC. This translates into CASSILGHNGEQFF.

The chain links TRBV30 to TRBJ2-7; a weak D match, TRBD2 (5 bases). CDR3 length: 12 residues. Germline V gives CDR1 GTSNPN, CDR2 SVGIG (reference sequence). V lost 2 bases to trimming and J lost 6 bases, with 11 bases between them. The CDR3 bases are TGTGCCTGGAGTACAACGGGGATCGAGCAGTACTTC. Its protein product is CAWSTTGIEQYF.

This chain connects TRBV27 to TRBJ2-7, with TRBD2 matching 8 bases. J gave up 3 bases and V 4 bases, and 11 bases lay outside the gene matches. Germline lookup yields CDR1 MNHEY and CDR2 SMNVEV (reference sequence). The CDR3 loop spans 16 amino acids. The CDR3 protein is CASSSPLSGGFYEQYF. The CDR3 nucleotides are TGTGCCAGCAGTTCCCCGTTGAGCGGGGGCTTCTACGAGCAGTACTTC.

About this clone: This same CDR3 is encoded by further DNA sequences in the sample. The rearrangement links TRBV27 to TRBJ1-4; unclear D gene. The CDR3 extends over 14 amino acids. Germline V CDR1 and CDR2: MNHEY, SMNVEV (reference sequence). V was shortened by 2 bases and J by 2 bases, with 6 bases between the two germline ends. CDR3 protein: CASSLVGTNEKLFF. DNA of the CDR3: TGTGCCAGCAGTTTAGTGGGGACTAATGAAAAACTGTTTTTT.

The chain uses TRBV7-9 and TRBJ2-1, with 8 bases fitting TRBD2. Germline CDR1 is SEHNR and CDR2 is FQNEAQ (reference sequence). CDR3 length: 16 amino acids. After removal of 6 bases from V and 8 bases from J, the junction contained 15 bases not matched to a gene. This CDR3 reads CASREGYGSGAYEQFF. In DNA, the CDR3 is TGTGCCAGCAGGGAGGGTTATGGTAGCGGGGCGTATGAGCAGTTCTTC.

J is TRBJ1-5 and V is TRBV19; TRBD1 agrees at 12 bases. The CDR3 is 20 residues long. Germline loops: CDR1 LNHDA, CDR2 SQIVND (reference sequence). V was pared by 4 bases and J by 0 bases, with 13 bases of the junction left unmatched. CDR3 residues: CASSTYSGTGGFFSNQPQHF. The DNA for the CDR3 is TGTGCCAGTAGTACGTATTCCGGGACAGGGGGCTTCTTTAGCAATCAGCCCCAGCATTTT.

The V call is TRBV5-1, the J call TRBJ2-3, with a weak D call TRBD2 (7 bases). The ends were cut back, 5 bases at V and 2 bases at J, with 18 bases in the middle. The CDR3 sequence is 16 residues long. Germline CDR1 and CDR2: SGHRS and YFSETQ. In DNA, the CDR3 is TGCGCCAGCAGTCTGGAGGAGGGGGGGACCACAGATACGCAGTATTTT. It encodes CASSLEEGGTTDTQYF.

The V call is TRBV29-1, the J call TRBJ2-7, with TRBD1 as a possible D gene (6 bases). Germline values: CDR1 SQVTM, CDR2 ANQGSEA. Deletions cut 2 bases from V and 5 bases from J, with 10 bases between. The CDR3 is 12 residues long. CDR3 coding DNA: TGCAGCGTTGAAACACAGGGAGACGAGCAGTACTTC. Translating gives CSVETQGDEQYF.